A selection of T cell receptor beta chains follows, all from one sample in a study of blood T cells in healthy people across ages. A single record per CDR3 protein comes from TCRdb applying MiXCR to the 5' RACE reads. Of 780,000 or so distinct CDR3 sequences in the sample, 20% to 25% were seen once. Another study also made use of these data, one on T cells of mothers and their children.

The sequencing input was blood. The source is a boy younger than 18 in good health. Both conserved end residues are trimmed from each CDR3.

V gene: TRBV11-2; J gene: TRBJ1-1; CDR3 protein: TSSPPFGSAF
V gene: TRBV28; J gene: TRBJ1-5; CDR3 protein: ASSFHPLGNQPQH
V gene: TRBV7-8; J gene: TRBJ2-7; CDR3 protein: ASSREGDEQY
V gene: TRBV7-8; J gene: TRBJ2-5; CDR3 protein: ASSLARGFQETQY
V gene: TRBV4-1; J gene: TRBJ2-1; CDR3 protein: ASSQVAGEDGQF
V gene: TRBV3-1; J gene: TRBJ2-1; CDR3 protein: ASSQRGERGNEQF
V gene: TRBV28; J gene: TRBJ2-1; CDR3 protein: ASSRSSGSYEQF
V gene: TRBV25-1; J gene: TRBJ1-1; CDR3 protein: ASSDTGGRENTEAF
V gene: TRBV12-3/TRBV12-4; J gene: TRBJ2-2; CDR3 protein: ASSPDWNTGELF
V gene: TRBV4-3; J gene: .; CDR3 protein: ASSQDRGPRNEQY
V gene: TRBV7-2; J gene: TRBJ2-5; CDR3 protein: ASSPRARGETQY
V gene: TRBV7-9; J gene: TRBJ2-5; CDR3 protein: ASGRLAGSQETQY
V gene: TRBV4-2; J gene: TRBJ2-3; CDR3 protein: ASSQERGLAGAVTDTQY
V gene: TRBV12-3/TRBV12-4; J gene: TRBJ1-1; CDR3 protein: ASSLTKTSWTDTEAF
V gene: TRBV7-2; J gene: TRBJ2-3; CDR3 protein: ASSLLAVPGFSDTQY
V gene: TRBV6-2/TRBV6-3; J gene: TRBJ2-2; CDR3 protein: ASSYSMGLAGGTNTGELF
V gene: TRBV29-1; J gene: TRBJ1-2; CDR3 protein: SVEGATSYGYT
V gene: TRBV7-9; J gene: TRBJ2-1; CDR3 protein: ASSRTGDNEQF
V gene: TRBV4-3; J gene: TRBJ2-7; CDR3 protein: ASSQGLEDMGTYEQY
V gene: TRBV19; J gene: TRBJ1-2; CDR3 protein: ASSIRTGGPGYT
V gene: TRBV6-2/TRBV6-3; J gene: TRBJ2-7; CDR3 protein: ASSDNLSYEQY
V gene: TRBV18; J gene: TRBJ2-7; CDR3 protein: ASSPDRDSYEQY
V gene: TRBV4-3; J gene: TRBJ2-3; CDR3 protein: ASSRSLNTDTQY
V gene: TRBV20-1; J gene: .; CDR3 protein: SAAPLLGHYEQY
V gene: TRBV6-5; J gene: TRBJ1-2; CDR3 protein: ASIQTGGKGYT
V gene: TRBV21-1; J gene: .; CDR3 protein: ASSKAADSYEQY
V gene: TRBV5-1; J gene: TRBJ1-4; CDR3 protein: ASSAGTDSGKLF
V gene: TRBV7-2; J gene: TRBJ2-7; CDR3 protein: ASSQGQGPLGEQY
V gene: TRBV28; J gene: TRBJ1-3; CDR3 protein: ASRGPWGDGATGNTIY
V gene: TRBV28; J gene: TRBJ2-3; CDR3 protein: ASSPSGAGADTQY
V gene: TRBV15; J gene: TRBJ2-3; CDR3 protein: ATGDRGTDTQY
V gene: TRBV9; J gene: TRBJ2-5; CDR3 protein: ASSVEGTQY
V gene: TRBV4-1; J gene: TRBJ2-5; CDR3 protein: ASSQNVQETQY
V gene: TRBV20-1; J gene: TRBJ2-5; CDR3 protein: SARVPGEIGETQY
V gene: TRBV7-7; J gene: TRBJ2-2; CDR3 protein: ASSLNPLDAANTGELF
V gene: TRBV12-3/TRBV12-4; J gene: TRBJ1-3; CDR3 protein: ASSPGGQGEAGNTIY
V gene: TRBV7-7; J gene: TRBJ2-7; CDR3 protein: ASSLDTSYEQY
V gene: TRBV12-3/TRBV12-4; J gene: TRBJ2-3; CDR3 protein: ASSSGLPTDTQY
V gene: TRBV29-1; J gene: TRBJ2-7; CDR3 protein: SVALLDSYEQY
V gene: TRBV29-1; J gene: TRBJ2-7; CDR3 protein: SVEFPGYEQY
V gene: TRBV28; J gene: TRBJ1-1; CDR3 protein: ASSMLNTEAF
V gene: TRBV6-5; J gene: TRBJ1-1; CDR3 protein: ASSYSAAQNTEAF
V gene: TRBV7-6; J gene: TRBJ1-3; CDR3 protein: ASSLRTENSGNTIY
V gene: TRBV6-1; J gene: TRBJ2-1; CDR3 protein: ASSERLAGNYNEQF
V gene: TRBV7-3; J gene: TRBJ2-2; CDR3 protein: ASSLTGSGGELF
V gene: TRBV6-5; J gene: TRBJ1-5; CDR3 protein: ASRQGQFNQPQH
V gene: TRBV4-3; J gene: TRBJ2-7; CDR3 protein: ASSQDHGTGTEQY
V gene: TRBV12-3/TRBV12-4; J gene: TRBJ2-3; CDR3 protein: ASGILADTQY
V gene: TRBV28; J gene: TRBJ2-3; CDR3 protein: ASTISVSTDTQY
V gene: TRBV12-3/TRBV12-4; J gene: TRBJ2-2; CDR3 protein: ASSLGRQGELF
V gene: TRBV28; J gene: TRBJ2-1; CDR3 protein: ASSMLVGGTNEQF
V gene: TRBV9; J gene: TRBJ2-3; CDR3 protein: ASSLAGVGDTQY
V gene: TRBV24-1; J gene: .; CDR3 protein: ATSDKRGRSVPETQY
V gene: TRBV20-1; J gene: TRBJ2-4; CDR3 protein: SALAGGLKNIQY
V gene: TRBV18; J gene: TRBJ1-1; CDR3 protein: ASSPRTGADTEAF
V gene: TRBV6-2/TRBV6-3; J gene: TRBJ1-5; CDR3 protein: ASSYGGGHQPQH
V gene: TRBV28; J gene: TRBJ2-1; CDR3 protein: ASRPGTSGSDEQF
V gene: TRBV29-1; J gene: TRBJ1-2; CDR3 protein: SVKDSYGYT
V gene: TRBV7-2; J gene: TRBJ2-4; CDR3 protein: ASSLPKAKNIQY
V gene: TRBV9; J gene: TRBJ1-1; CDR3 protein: ASSELMGTEAF